A single sample gave rise to the 24 T cell receptor beta chains below, sequenced in a study of blood T cell repertoires in COVID-19 (TCRdb year 2020). Library prep was done by the immunoSEQ multiplex PCR assay. TCRdb took this table from immuneACCESS and kept in-frame rearrangements with V and J called. Such tables lack part of the clones; where checked against another copy, unresolved V genes explain under half of the gap, and the rest is unexplained. The sample table records under 200,000 clones; approximately 86% of these occur just once. 2.1% of the sample goes to the ten largest clones. Sequencing input: peripheral blood. These receptors came from a man in his 70s with active or convalescent COVID-19.

This clone has a single count. The chain couples TRBV5-6 to TRBJ2-5; no clear D gene. Germline CDR1 is SGHDT and CDR2 is YYEEEE. The CDR3 covers 13 residues. V was cut by 2 bases and J by 5 bases, with 10 bases left in between. The CDR3 sequence is CASSFRYAETQYF. DNA of the CDR3: TGTGCCAGCAGCTTCCGTTACGCGGAGACCCAGTACTTC.

The chain carries TRBV19 and TRBJ1-5; weak D call: TRBD1 (6 bases). Trimming removed 0 bases at V and 3 bases at J, with 15 bases between. The CDR3 is 17 amino acids. The germline gives CDR1 LNHDA, CDR2 SQIVND (reference sequence). CDR3 in amino acids: CASSIEAGTSLNQPQHF. CDR3 bases: TGTGCCAGTAGTATAGAGGCCGGGACAAGCCTCAATCAGCCCCAGCATTTT.

The chain joins TRBV7-9 to TRBJ1-5; perhaps TRBD1 as D (5 bases). Germline assignment: CDR1 SEHNR and CDR2 FQNEAQ (reference sequence). The CDR3 totals 13 residues. Deletions cut 8 bases from V and 1 base from J, with 9 bases between. The CDR3: CASSGLSNQPQHF. The CDR3 DNA is TGTGCCAGCTCGGGACTGAGCAATCAGCCCCAGCATTTT.

This clone was recorded a few times. CDR3 in amino acids: CASSLAWQRNDTQYF. In DNA form, the CDR3 reads TGTGCCAGCAGCTTAGCTTGGCAGCGCAATGATACGCAGTATTTT. This chain links TRBV7-9 with TRBJ2-3; D is uncertain. This CDR3 has 15 amino acids. Germline lookup yields CDR1 SEHNR and CDR2 FQNEAQ (reference sequence). Trimming pared 0 bases from V and 6 bases from J, leaving 13 bases between. Based on the CDR3 plus reference TRBV7-9 and TRBJ2-3, the full variable domain is DTGVSQNPRHKITKRGQNVTFRCDPISEHNRLYWYRQTLGQGPEFLTYFQNEAQLEKSRLLSDRFSAERPKGSFSTLEIQRTEQGDSAMYLCASSLAWQRNDTQYFGPGTRLTVL.

Here the CDR3 DNA reads TGCAGCGTTCGGACTCCACCCGCCTACGAGCAGTACTTC. Translating it yields CSVRTPPAYEQYF. This rearrangement joins TRBV29-1 to TRBJ2-7, with D maybe TRBD2 (5 bases). The CDR3 spans 13 residues. The germline V gene encodes CDR1 SQVTM and CDR2 ANQGSEA. V dropped 5 bases and J dropped 2 bases, with 13 bases sitting between them.

Here the CDR3 reads CASSFSQLAGTYNEQFF. Written as DNA, the CDR3 is TGTGCCAGCAGTTTTTCCCAACTAGCGGGGACCTACAATGAGCAGTTCTTC. The chain recombines TRBV28 with TRBJ2-1; the match to TRBD2 covers 10 bases. Germline CDR1 reads MDHEN; CDR2 reads SYDVKM. The CDR3 contains 17 residues. V lost 3 bases and J lost 2; bases outside the gene matches: 7.

V is TRBV5-1 and J is TRBJ2-2; the D gene is possibly TRBD1 (5 bases). Trimming cost V 10 bases and J 7 bases, with 20 bases left between them. The CDR3 extends over 14 amino acids. Germline V gene lookup returns CDR1 SGHRS and CDR2 YFSETQ. CDR3 loop: CASTNFGAGGELFF. DNA of the CDR3: TGCGCCTCAACTAATTTTGGGGCCGGCGGGGAGCTGTTTTTT.

This clone was detected a few times. V and J are TRBV5-1 and TRBJ1-1, with a possible D match to TRBD1 (5 bases). The CDR3 extends over 16 amino acids. The V end was cut by 3 bases, the J end by 0 bases, with 15 bases between. Germline V CDR1 and CDR2: SGHRS, YFSETQ. CDR3 region: CASSSQGKGMNTEAFF. DNA of the CDR3: TGCGCCAGCAGCTCCCAGGGTAAGGGGATGAACACTGAAGCTTTCTTT.

The genes are TRBV5-1 and TRBJ1-1; unclear D gene. V lost 0 bases to trimming and J lost 3 bases, with 12 bases between them. Germline lookup yields CDR1 SGHRS and CDR2 YFSETQ. The CDR3 sequence is 15 residues long. This CDR3 reads CASSLGVKRDTEAFF. DNA of the CDR3: TGCGCCAGCAGCTTGGGGGTAAAACGGGACACTGAAGCTTTCTTT.

This sequence joins TRBV7-2 and TRBJ2-5, with 7 bases matching TRBD1. The germline gives CDR1 SGHTA, CDR2 FQGNSA. CDR3 length: 15 amino acids. V was pared by 4 bases and J by 7 bases, with 12 bases of the junction left unmatched. The CDR3 loop is CASSSTYRGKVTQYF. CDR3 coding DNA: TGTGCCAGCAGCTCGACCTACAGGGGCAAAGTGACCCAGTACTTC.

The chain uses TRBV5-5 and TRBJ1-2; TRBD1 agrees at 8 bases. Germline V gene sequence: CDR1 SGHKS, CDR2 YYEKEE (reference sequence). The CDR3 consists of 15 residues. Germline trimming cut 0 bases from V and 8 bases from J; bases unmatched to any gene: 9. The CDR3 loop reads CASSLVPDRGGGYTF. DNA of the CDR3: TGTGCCAGCAGCTTGGTCCCTGACAGGGGTGGCGGCTACACCTTC.

CDR3 DNA: TGTGCCAGCAGCTTAGATTTCGTCTCCCGCGGGAGTAATCGCAATGAGCAGTTCTTC. Protein product: CASSLDFVSRGSNRNEQFF. The rearrangement uses TRBV11-2 and TRBJ2-1, with 7 bases that match TRBD2. Germline V lookup: CDR1 SGHAT, CDR2 FQNNGV. The CDR3 is 19 amino acids. Trimming took 0 bases from V and 6 from J; bases not matched to a gene: 17.

The genes are TRBV11-2 and TRBJ2-7; the D gene is possibly TRBD2 (5 bases). Germline assignment: CDR1 SGHAT and CDR2 FQNNGV. V was shortened by 0 bases and J by 2 bases, with 11 bases between the two germline ends. The CDR3 sequence is 15 residues long. CDR3 coding DNA: TGTGCCAGCAGCTTAGATTGGGCTAGCCCCTACGAGCAGTACTTC. This translates into CASSLDWASPYEQYF.

The CDR3 bases are TGTGCCAGCATATTTCGGGAGGGCCCCAACATTCAGTACTTC. Translating gives CASIFREGPNIQYF. The chain recombines TRBV2 with TRBJ2-4, with 8 nucleotides matching TRBD2. The CDR3 sequence is 14 residues long. Germline trimming cut 7 bases from V and 7 bases from J; bases unmatched to any gene: 9. CDR1 and CDR2 (germline): SNHLY, FYNNEI.

The V gene is TRBV5-5, the J gene TRBJ1-4, with 8 bases that match TRBD1. CDR1 and CDR2 (germline): SGHKS, YYEKEE (reference sequence). Trimming removed 0 bases from V and 4 bases from J; junction bases left unmatched: 5. This CDR3 has 16 residues. The CDR3 spells CASSLAGGSLNEKLFF. CDR3 sequence (DNA): TGTGCCAGCAGCTTGGCAGGGGGCAGCCTTAATGAAAAACTGTTTTTT. Filled out from reference TRBV5-5 and TRBJ1-4, the complete variable domain reads DAGVTQSPTHLIKTRGQQVTLRCSPISGHKSVSWYQQVLGQGPQFIFQYYEKEERGRGNFPDRFSARQFPNYSSELNVNALLLGDSALYLCASSLAGGSLNEKLFFGSGTQLSVL.

The chain is built from TRBV24-1 and TRBJ1-5; 7 positions agree with TRBD1. Trimming cost V 3 bases and J 5 bases; bases outside gene matches: 3. The CDR3 is made up of 14 amino acids. Germline CDR1 is KGHDR and CDR2 is SFDVKD. CDR3 nucleotides: TGTGCCACCAGTGATGTAGGGGGCCATCAGCCCCAGCATTTT. Translating it yields CATSDVGGHQPQHF.

The CDR3 protein is CASSVEVGATEAFF. The CDR3 coding sequence is TGTGCCAGCAGCGTAGAGGTAGGGGCCACTGAAGCTTTCTTT. V gene TRBV9 combines with J gene TRBJ1-1; a weak D match, TRBD1 (5 bases). Germline V gives CDR1 SGDLS, CDR2 YYNGEE. The V and J ends lost 0 bases and 4 bases respectively, with 10 bases between them. CDR3 length equals 14 residues.

V gene TRBV6-4 combines with J gene TRBJ2-3, with TRBD2 matching 10 bases. The V segment lost 8 bases and the J segment 6 bases; nucleotides outside the gene matches: 8. Germline CDR1 MRHNA, CDR2 SNTAGT. The CDR3 totals 14 residues. CDR3 bases: TGTGCCAGCCCCAGCGGGAGGGTTCTTGATACGCAGTATTTT. It specifies CASPSGRVLDTQYF.

J is TRBJ2-1 and V is TRBV12-3 or TRBV12-4; D possibly corresponds to TRBD2 (5 bases). Trimming took 11 bases from V and 8 from J, leaving 16 bases between them. This CDR3 is 12 amino acids long. DNA for the CDR3: TGTGCCTCCCGCGGGCCCTCGGATGAGCAGTTCTTC. Translation gives CASRGPSDEQFF.

The V and J genes are TRBV6-2 or TRBV6-3 and TRBJ1-2, with a possible D match to TRBD1 (5 bases). CDR1 is MNHEY, CDR2 SVGEGT, per germline. Trimming took off 6 bases at V and 2 bases at J, with 10 bases between the two ends. The CDR3 is 13 residues long. DNA for the CDR3: TGTGCCAGCAGCCATGACAGAAACTATGGCTACACCTTC. It specifies CASSHDRNYGYTF.

The chain uses TRBV6-5 and TRBJ1-3; TRBD1 matches at 9 bases. Trimming removed 7 bases from V and 5 bases from J; junction bases left unmatched: 3. In germline, CDR1 is MNHEY, CDR2 SVGAGI. This CDR3 has 13 residues. CDR3 residues: CASTTGGRNTIYF. The CDR3, as DNA: TGTGCCAGCACGACAGGGGGACGAAACACCATATATTTT.

J is TRBJ2-7 and V is TRBV6-6; 8 positions agree with TRBD2. This CDR3 region has 15 residues. The junction had 9 bases not matched to a gene; V was cut back by 5 bases and J by 3 bases. The V gene's germline CDR1 is MNHNY and CDR2 SVGAGI (reference sequence). The CDR3 loop is CASSHEVAGSYEQYF. The CDR3 coding sequence is TGTGCCAGCAGTCACGAGGTAGCGGGAAGCTACGAGCAGTACTTC.

The chain recombines TRBV10-2 with TRBJ1-3, with D uncertain. CDR1 is WSHSY and CDR2 is SAAADI in the germline V gene. The CDR3 contains 17 residues. Deletions cut 4 bases from V and 0 bases from J, with 16 bases between. The chain's CDR3 is CASSGYMALNSGNTIYF. CDR3 bases: TGCGCCAGCAGTGGTTACATGGCCCTTAACTCTGGAAACACCATATATTTT.

This sequence joins TRBV3-1 (or the pseudogene TRBV3-2) and TRBJ2-5; 7 bases agree with TRBD1. CDR1 is LGHDT, CDR2 YNNKEL, per germline (reference sequence). V lost 4 bases to trimming and J lost 2 bases; unmatched junction nucleotides: 10. The CDR3 is 16 amino acids. For the CDR3, the DNA is TGTGCCAGCAGCCGTCTGACAGGGTGGGGGCAAGAGACCCAGTACTTC. This encodes CASSRLTGWGQETQYF.